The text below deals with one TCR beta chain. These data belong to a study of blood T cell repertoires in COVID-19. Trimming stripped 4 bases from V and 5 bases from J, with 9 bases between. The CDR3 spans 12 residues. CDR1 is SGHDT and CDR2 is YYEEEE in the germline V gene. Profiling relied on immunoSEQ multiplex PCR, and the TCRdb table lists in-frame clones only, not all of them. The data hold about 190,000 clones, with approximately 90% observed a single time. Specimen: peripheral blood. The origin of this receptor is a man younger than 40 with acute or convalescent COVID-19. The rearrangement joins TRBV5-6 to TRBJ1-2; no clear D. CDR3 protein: CASSLRQYGYTF. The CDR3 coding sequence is TGTGCCAGCAGCCTGAGACAATATGGCTACACCTTC.